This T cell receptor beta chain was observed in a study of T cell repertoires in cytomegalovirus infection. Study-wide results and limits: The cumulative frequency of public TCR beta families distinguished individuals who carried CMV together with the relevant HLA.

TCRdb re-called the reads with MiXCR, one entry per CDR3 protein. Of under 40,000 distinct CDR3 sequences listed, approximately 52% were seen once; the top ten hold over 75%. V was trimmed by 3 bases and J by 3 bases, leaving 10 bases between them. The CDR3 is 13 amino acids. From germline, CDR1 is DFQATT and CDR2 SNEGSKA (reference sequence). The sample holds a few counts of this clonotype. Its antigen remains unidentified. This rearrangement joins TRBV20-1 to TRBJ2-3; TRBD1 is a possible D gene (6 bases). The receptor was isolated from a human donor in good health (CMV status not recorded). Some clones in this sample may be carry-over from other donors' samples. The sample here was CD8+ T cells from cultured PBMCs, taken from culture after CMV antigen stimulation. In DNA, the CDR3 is TGCAGTGCTAGTAATCAGGGGACAGATACGCAGTATTTT. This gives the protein CSASNQGTDTQYF.